This T cell receptor (beta chain) was identified during a study of blood T cell repertoires in COVID-19. Study summary: From the United States, Italy and Spain came samples of acute and convalescent COVID-19. PBMCs, B-cell-depleted T cells, or T cells were the source of the cDNA or gDNA that made up the material.

Germline V gene data show CDR1 as SGDLS and CDR2 as YYNGEE. This CDR3 has 16 residues. V lost 0 bases and J lost 4; bases outside the gene matches: 4. Profiled with immunoSEQ multiplex PCR; TCRdb holds only in-frame clones, not every one. Of around 200,000 clones in the sample, 88% were seen once. The sequence was collected from a man aged 18 to 30 with active or convalescent COVID-19. The sample was peripheral blood. The chain carries TRBV9 and TRBJ2-3, with TRBD2 matching 11 bases. In DNA form, the CDR3 reads TGTGCCAGCAGCGTAGTTAGCGGGGGGGCGGCAGATACGCAGTATTTT. The encoded protein is CASSVVSGGAADTQYF.